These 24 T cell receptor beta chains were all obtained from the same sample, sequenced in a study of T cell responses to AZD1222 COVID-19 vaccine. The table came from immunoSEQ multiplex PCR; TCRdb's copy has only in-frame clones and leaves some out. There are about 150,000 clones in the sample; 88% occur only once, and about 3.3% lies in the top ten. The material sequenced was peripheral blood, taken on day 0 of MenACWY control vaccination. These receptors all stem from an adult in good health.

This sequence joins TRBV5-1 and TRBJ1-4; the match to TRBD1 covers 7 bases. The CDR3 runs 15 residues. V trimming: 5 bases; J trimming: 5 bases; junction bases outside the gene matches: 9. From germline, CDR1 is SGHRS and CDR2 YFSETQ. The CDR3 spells CASRTGQVGNEKLFF. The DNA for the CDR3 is TGCGCCAGCAGAACCGGACAGGTTGGCAATGAAAAACTGTTTTTT.

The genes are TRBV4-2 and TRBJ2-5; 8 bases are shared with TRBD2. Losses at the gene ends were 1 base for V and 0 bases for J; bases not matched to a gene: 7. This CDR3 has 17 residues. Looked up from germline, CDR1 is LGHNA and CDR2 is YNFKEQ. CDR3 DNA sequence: TGTGCCAGCAGCCAAGGGATAGCGGGGCCGTACCAAGAGACCCAGTACTTC. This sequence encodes CASSQGIAGPYQETQYF.

CDR3 nucleotide sequence: TGTGCCTGGAGTTCGGGTCACCAGGGTCAGCCCCAGCATTTT. Its protein is CAWSSGHQGQPQHF. The chain carries TRBV30 and TRBJ1-5; possible D gene TRBD1, 5 bases. Germline V gives CDR1 GTSNPN, CDR2 SVGIG (reference sequence). V lost 2 bases and J lost 6, with 14 bases in between. The CDR3 runs to 14 residues.

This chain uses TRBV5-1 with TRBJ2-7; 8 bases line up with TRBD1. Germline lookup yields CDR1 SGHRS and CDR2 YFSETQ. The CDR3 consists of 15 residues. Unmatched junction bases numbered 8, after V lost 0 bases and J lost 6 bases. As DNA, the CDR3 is TGCGCCAGCAGCTTGGAACATGTGACAGGGGCCGAGCAGTACTTC. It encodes CASSLEHVTGAEQYF.

Here the CDR3 DNA reads TGTGCCAGCAGTTCTACGGAACCCCTGTTTGGCTACACCTTC. Its protein is CASSSTEPLFGYTF. This rearrangement joins TRBV6-5 to TRBJ1-2; D is unresolved. Germline CDR1 reads MNHEY; CDR2 reads SVGAGI. The CDR3 spans 14 residues. V dropped 4 bases and J dropped 7 bases, with 16 bases sitting between them.

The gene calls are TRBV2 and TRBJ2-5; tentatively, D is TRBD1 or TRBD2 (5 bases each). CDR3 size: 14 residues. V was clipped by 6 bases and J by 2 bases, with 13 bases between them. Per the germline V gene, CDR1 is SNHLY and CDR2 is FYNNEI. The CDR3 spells CASSPGTTQETQYF. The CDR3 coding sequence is TGTGCCAGCAGCCCCGGGACCACTCAAGAGACCCAGTACTTC.

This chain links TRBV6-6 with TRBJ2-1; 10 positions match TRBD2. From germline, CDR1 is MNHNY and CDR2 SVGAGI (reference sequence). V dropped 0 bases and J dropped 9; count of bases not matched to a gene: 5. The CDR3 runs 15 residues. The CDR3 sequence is CASSYSGTSAVEQFF. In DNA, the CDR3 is TGTGCCAGCAGTTACTCGGGGACTAGCGCCGTTGAGCAGTTCTTC.

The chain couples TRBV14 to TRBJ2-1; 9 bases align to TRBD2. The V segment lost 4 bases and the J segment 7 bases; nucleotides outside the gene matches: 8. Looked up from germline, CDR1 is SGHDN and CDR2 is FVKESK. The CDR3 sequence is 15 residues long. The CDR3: CASSLAGGPRNEQFF. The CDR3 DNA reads TGTGCCAGCAGCCTGGCGGGAGGGCCGCGGAATGAGCAGTTCTTC.

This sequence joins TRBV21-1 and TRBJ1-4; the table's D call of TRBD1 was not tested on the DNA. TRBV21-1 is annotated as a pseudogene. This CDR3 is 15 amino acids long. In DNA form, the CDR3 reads TGTGCCAGCAGCAAAGGGTACAGGGGGAAAGAAAAACTGTTTTTT. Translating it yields CASSKGYRGKEKLFF.

CDR3 coding DNA: TGTGCCAGCAACCCATGGGACAGCGGCAATGAAAAACTGTTTTTT. Translating gives CASNPWDSGNEKLFF. This rearrangement joins TRBV28 to TRBJ1-4; TRBD1 matches at 7 bases. There are 15 residues in the CDR3. Trimming cost V 7 bases and J 5 bases; bases outside gene matches: 10. Looked up from germline, CDR1 is MDHEN and CDR2 is SYDVKM.

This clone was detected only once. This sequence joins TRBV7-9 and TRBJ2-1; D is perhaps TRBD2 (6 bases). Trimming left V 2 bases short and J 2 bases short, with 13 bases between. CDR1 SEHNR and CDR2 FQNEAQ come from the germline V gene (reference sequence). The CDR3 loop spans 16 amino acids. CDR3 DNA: TGTGCCAGCAGCTTAACGACCGGGAGACCCTACAATGAGCAGTTCTTC. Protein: CASSLTTGRPYNEQFF.

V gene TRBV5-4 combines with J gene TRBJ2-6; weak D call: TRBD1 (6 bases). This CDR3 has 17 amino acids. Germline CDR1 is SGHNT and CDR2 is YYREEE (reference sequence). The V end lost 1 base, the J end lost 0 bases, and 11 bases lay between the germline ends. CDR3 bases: TGTGCCAGCAGCTTGAGGGGGTTGAGCTCTGGGGCCAACGTCCTGACTTTC. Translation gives CASSLRGLSSGANVLTF.

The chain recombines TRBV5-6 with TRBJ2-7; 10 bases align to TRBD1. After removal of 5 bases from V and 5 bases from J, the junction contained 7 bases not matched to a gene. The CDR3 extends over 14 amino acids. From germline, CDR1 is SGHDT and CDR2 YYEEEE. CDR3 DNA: TGTGCCAGCAGGAGGTGGGGGACAGGGGACGAGCAGTACTTC. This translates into CASRRWGTGDEQYF.

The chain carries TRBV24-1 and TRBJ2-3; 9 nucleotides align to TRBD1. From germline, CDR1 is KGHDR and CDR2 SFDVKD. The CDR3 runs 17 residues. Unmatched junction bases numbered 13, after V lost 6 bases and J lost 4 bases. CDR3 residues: CATSSSAGTGRADTQYF. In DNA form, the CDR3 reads TGTGCCACCAGTTCTTCGGCCGGGACAGGGAGGGCAGATACGCAGTATTTT.

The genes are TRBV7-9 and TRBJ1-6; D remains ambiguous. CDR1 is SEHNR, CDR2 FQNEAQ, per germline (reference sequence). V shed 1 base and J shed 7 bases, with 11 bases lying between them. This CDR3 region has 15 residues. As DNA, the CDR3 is TGTGCCAGCAGCTTAGAAGGCGTCAGAAATTCACCCCTCCACTTT. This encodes CASSLEGVRNSPLHF. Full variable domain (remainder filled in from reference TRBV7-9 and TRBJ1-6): DTGVSQNPRHKITKRGQNVTFRCDPISEHNRLYWYRQTLGQGPEFLTYFQNEAQLEKSRLLSDRFSAERPKGSFSTLEIQRTEQGDSAMYLCASSLEGVRNSPLHFGNGTRLTVT.

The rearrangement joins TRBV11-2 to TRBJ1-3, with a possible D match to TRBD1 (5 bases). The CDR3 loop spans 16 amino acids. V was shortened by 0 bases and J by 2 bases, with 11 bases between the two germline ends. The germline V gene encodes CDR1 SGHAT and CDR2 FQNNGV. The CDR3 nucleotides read TGTGCCAGCAGCTTAGAGTGGGGGAATACTGGAAACACCATATATTTT. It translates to CASSLEWGNTGNTIYF.

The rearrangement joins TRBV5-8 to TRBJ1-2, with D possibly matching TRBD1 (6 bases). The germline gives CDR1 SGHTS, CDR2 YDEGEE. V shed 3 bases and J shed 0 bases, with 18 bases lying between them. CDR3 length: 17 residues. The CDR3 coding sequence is TGTGCCAGCAGCTCGGGACTTTACAGGGTATCTAACTATGGCTACACCTTC. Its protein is CASSSGLYRVSNYGYTF.

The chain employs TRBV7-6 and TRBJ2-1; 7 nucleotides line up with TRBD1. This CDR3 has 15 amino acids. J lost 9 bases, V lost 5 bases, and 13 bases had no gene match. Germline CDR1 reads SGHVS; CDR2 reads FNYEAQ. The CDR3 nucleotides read TGTGCCAGCAGCCTGGCAAGGGGGCCAGGGGTTGAGCAGTTCTTC. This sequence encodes CASSLARGPGVEQFF.

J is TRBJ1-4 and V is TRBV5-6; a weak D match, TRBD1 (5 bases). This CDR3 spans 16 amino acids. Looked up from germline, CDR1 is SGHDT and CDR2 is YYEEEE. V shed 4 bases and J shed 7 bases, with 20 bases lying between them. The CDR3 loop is CASSVRLRVTSEKLFF. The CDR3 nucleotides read TGTGCCAGCAGCGTACGACTCAGGGTAACCAGTGAAAAACTGTTTTTT.

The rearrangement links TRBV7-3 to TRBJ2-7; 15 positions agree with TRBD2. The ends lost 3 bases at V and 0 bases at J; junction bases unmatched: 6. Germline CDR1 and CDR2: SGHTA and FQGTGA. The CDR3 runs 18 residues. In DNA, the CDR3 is TGTGCCAGCAGCTTGGGGGGACTAGCGGGAGGAAGCTCCTACGAGCAGTACTTC. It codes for CASSLGGLAGGSSYEQYF.

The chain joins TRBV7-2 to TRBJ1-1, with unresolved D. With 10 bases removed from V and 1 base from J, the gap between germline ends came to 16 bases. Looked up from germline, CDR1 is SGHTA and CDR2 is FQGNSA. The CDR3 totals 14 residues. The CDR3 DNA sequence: TGTGCCACAACGCCTGGACGGGCGAACACTGAAGCTTTCTTT. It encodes CATTPGRANTEAFF.

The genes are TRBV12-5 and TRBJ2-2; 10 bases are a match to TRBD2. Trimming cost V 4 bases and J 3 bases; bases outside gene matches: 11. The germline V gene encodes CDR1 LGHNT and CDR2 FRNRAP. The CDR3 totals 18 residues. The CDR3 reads CASGYESGLAGDTGELFF. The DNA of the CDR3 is TGTGCTAGTGGTTACGAATCTGGGCTAGCGGGAGACACCGGGGAGCTGTTTTTT.

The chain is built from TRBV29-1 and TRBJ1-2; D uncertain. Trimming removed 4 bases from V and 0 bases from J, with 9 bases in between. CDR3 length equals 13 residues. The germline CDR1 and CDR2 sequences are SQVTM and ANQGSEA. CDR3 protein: CSVGVISNYGYTF. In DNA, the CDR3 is TGCAGCGTTGGGGTGATATCTAACTATGGCTACACCTTC.

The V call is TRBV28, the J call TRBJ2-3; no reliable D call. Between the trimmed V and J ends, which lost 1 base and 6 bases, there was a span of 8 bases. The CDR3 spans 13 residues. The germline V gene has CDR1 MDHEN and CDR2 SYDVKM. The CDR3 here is CASSLSGYDTQYF. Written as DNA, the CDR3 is TGTGCCAGCAGTTTATCCGGGTATGATACGCAGTATTTT.